This T cell receptor beta chain was captured by sequencing in a study of T-cell memory formation after mild COVID-19. General study points: While clones contracting from day 15 to 85 were balanced between CD4 and CD8, later expanders leaned CD4+.

This CDR3 has 14 residues. Germline-derived CDR1 and CDR2 are LGHDT and YNNKEL (reference sequence). V was cut by 1 base and J by 2 bases, with 5 bases left in between. From 5'RACE with constant-segment primers came TCR alpha and TCR beta cDNA libraries that carried sample barcodes and UMIs. MiXCR was run by TCRdb on the 5' RACE reads, yielding one entry per CDR3 protein. The sample contains about 540,000 distinct CDR3 sequences, roughly 22% of which appear only once. This clonotype appeared many times. Antigen specificity is unknown. This chain uses TRBV3-1 with TRBJ2-2; D unclear. This clonotype was sampled from an adult woman who had mild COVID-19 (a few samples of this study predate the infection). Cell type and time point are not known. The sequenced material came from PBMCs or a T cell subset sorted from them (not recorded which). The CDR3 bases are TGTGCCAGCAGCCAAGGAGTAAACACCGGGGAGCTGTTTTTT. Translating gives CASSQGVNTGELFF.